The source of this TCR beta chain is a study of cytomegalovirus exposure and HLA in healthy donors. In the study overall: When 350 to 400 donors were genotyped, roughly 78% of them were found to fall in the Caucasian-associated ancestry cluster. The study, taken as a whole, reports: By HLA locus, TCR association rates varied in a later analysis, with DRB1 showing the most and HLA-C the fewest. Later analysis identified a missense DCLRE1C variant that was linked to TCR beta V- and J-gene trimming. CMV serostatus was the only recorded immune exposure for donors.

V lost 4 bases to trimming and J lost 7 bases, with 13 bases between them. The germline V gene encodes CDR1 MGHRA and CDR2 YSYEKL. CDR3 length: 14 amino acids. Concerning this clone: Its specificity is unknown.

Researchers ran the PCR with 60 Vbeta and 13 Jbeta primers. Only in-frame clones appear in the TCRdb table, and some are missing; sequencing was by immunoSEQ multiplex PCR. Of 150,000 to 200,000 clones listed, 75% to 85% are singletons. This sequence originates from a woman aged 50 to 60 in good health and CMV-seronegative. Material for sequencing was PBMCs. The chain employs TRBV4-1 and TRBJ1-4; D might be TRBD1 (5 bases). CDR3 amino acids: CASSPQEEGEKLFF. The CDR3 DNA is TGCGCCAGCAGCCCACAGGAGGAGGGTGAAAAACTGTTTTTT.